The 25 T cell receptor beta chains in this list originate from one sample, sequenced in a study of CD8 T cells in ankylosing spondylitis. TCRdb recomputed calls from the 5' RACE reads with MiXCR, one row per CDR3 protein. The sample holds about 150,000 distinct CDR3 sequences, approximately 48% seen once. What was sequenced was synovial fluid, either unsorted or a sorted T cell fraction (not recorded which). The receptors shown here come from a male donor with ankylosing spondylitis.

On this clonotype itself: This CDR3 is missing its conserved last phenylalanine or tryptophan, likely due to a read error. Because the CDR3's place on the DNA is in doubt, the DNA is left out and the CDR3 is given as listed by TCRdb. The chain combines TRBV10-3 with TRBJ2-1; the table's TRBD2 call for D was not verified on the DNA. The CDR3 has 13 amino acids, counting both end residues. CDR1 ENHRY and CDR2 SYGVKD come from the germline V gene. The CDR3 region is CAISGSTGGSVYY.

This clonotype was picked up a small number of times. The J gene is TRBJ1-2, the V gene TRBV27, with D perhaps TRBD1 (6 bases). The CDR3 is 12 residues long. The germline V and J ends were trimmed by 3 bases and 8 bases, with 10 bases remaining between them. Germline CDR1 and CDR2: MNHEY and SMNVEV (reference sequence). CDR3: CASSFTGRGYTF. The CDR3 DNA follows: TGTGCCAGCAGTTTCACAGGGCGCGGCTACACCTTC.

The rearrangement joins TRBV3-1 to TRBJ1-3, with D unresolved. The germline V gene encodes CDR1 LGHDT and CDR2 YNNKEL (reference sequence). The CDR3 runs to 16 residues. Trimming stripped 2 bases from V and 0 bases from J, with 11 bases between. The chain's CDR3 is CASSQWYFSSGNTIYF. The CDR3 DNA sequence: TGTGCCAGCAGCCAATGGTACTTCAGCTCTGGAAACACCATATATTTT.

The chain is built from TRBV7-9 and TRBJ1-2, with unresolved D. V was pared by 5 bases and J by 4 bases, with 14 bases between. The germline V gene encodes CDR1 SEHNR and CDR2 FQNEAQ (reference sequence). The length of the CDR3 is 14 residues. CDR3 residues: CASSPVGPGYGYTF. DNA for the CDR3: TGTGCCAGCAGCCCTGTGGGCCCGGGCTATGGCTACACCTTC.

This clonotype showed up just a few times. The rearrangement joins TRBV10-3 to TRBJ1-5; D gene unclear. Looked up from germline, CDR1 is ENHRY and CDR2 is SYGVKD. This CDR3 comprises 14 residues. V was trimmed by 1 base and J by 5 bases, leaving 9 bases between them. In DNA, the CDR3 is TGTGCCATCAGTGAGTTTCGTGGGTATCAGCCCCAGCATTTT. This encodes CAISEFRGYQPQHF.

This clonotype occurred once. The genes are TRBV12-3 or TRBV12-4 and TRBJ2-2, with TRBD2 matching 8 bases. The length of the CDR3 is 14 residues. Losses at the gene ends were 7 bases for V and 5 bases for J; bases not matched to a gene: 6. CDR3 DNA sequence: TGTGCCAGCATTGGGACTAGAAGTACCGGGGAGCTGTTTTTT. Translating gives CASIGTRSTGELFF.

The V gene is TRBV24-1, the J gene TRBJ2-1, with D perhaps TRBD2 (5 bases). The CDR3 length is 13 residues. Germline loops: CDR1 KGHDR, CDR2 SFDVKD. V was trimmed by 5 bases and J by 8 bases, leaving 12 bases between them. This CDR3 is CATSALVMDEQFF. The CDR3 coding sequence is TGTGCCACCAGTGCACTAGTCATGGATGAGCAGTTCTTC.

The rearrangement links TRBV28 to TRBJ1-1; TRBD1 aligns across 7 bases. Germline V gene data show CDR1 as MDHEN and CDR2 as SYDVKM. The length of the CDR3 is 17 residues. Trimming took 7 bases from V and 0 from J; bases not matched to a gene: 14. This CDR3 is CASTSGYRGDLNTEAFF. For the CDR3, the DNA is TGTGCCAGCACCTCAGGTTACAGGGGCGATCTGAACACTGAAGCTTTCTTT.

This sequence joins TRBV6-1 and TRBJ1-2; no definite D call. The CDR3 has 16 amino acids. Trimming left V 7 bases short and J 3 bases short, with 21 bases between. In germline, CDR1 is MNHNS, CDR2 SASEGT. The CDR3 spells CASTKKWWGSYYGYTF. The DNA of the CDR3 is TGTGCCAGCACAAAAAAGTGGTGGGGTTCTTACTATGGCTACACCTTC.

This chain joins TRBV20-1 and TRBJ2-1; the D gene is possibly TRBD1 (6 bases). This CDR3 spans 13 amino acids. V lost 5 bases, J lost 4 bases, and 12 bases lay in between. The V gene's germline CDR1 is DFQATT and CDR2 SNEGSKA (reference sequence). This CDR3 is CSAGRDNYNEQFF. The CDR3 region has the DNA TGCAGTGCTGGCCGGGACAATTACAATGAGCAGTTCTTC.

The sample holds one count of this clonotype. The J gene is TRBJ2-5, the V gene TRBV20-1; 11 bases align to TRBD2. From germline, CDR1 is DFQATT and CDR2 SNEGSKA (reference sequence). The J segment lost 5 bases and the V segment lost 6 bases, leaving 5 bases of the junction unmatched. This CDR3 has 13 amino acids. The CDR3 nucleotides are TGCAGTGCCTATACTAGCGGGAGTGAGACCCAGTACTTC. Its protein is CSAYTSGSETQYF.

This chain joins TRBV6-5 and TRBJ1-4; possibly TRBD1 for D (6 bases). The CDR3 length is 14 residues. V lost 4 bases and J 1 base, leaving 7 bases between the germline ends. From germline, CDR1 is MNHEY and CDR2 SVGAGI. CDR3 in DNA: TGTGCCAGCAGTTTACAGGGAACTAATGAAAAACTGTTTTTT. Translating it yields CASSLQGTNEKLFF.

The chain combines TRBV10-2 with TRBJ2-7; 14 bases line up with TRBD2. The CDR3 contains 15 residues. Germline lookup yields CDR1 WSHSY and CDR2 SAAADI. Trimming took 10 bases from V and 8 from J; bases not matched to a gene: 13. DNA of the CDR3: TGCGCCATCGCCCGATCGACTAGCGGGGGGGGAAAGCAGTACTTC. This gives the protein CAIARSTSGGGKQYF.

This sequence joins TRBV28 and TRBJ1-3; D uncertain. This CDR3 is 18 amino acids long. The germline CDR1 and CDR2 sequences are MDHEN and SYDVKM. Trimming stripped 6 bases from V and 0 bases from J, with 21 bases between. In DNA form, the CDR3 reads TGTGCCAGCAGGCGTCGGGAGTGGGTCTTGGGCTCTGGAAACACCATATATTTT. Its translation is CASRRREWVLGSGNTIYF. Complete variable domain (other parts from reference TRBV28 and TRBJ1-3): DVKVTQSSRYLVKRTGEKVFLECVQDMDHENMFWYRQDPGLGLRLIYFSYDVKMKEKGDIPEGYSVSREKKERFSLILESASTNQTSMYLCASRRREWVLGSGNTIYFGEGSWLTVV.

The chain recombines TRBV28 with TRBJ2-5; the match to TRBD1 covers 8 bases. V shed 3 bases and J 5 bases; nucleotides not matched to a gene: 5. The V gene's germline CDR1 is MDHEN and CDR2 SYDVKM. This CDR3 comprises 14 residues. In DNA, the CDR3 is TGTGCCAGCAGTTTTATCAGGGGGCGGGAGACCCAGTACTTC. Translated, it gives CASSFIRGRETQYF.

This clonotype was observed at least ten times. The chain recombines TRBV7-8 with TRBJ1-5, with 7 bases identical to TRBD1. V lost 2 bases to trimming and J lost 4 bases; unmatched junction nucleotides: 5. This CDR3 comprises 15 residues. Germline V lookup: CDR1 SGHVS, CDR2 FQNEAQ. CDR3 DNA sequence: TGTGCCAGCAGCTTATTACAGGGGCTTAATCAGCCCCAGCATTTT. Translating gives CASSLLQGLNQPQHF.

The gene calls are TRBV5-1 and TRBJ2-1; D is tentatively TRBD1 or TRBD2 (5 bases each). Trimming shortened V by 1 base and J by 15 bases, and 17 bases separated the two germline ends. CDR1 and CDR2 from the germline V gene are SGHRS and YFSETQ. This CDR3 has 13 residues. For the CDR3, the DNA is TGCGCCAGCAGCTTGATGTGGGGGACCAGCCTGTTCTTC. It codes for CASSLMWGTSLFF.

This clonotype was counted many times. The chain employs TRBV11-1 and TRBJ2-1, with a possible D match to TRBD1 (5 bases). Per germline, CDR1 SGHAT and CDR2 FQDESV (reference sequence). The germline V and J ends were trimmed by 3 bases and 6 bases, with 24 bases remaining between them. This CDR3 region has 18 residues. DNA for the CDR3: TGTGCCAGCAGCTTCGAAGGATTAGATGGGGCGTTGGGCAATGAGCAGTTCTTC. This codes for CASSFEGLDGALGNEQFF.

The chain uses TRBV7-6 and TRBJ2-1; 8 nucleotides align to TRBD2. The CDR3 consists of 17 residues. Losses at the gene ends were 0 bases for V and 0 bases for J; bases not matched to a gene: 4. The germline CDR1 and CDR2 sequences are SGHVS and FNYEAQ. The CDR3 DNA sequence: TGTGCCAGCAGCTTAGCGGCTAGCGGGCACTCCTACAATGAGCAGTTCTTC. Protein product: CASSLAASGHSYNEQFF.

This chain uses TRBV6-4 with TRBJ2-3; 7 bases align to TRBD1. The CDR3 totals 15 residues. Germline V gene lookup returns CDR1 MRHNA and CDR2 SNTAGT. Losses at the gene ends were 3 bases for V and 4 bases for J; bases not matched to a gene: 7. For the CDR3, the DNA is TGTGCCAGCAGTGAAGACCCAAGGGGGCCAGATACGCAGTATTTT. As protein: CASSEDPRGPDTQYF.

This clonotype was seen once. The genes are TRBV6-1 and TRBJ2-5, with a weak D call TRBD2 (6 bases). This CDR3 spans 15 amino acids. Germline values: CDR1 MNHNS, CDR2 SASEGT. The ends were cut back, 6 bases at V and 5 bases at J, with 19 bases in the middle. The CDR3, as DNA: TGTGCCAGCAGCCCCCGACTAGTTGATGTGGAGACCCAGTACTTC. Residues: CASSPRLVDVETQYF.

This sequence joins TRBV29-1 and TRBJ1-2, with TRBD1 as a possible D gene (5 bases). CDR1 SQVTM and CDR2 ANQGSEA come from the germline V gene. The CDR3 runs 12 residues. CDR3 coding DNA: TGCAGTTTGGGGGAGGGAGGATATGGCTACACCTTC. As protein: CSLGEGGYGYTF.

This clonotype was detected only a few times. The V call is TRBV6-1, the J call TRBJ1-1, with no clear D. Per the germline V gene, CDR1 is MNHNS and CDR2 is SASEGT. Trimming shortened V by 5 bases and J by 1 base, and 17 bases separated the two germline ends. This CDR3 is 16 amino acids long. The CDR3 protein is CASSLGVGSGNTEAFF. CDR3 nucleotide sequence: TGTGCCAGCAGTCTTGGTGTAGGATCGGGGAACACTGAAGCTTTCTTT.

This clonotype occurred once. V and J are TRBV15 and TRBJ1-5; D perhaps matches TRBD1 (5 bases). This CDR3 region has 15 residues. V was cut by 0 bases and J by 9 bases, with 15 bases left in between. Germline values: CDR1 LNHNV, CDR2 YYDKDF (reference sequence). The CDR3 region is CATSRDLGGLGPQHF. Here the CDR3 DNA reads TGTGCCACCAGCAGAGATCTGGGGGGACTCGGGCCCCAGCATTTT.

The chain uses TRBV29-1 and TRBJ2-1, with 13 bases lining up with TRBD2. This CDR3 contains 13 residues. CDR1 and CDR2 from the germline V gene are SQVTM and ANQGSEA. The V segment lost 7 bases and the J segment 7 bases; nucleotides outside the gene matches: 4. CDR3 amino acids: CSAGLAGENEQFF. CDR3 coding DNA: TGCAGCGCAGGACTAGCGGGAGAGAATGAGCAGTTCTTC.